A selection of T cell receptor beta chains follows, all from one sample in a study of blood T cell repertoires in COVID-19. Here immunoSEQ multiplex PCR was the method, and the copy in TCRdb shows in-frame clones only, minus some. The sample lists 140,000 or so clones, about 87% occurring once. Source material: peripheral blood. The receptors were sampled from a human donor with COVID-19, enrolled during active disease. The donor label of this sample is uncertain. CDR3s include the opening cysteine and the closing phenylalanine or tryptophan. Fields, in order: J gene, V gene, CDR3 protein.

j_gene: TRBJ2-3; v_gene: TRBV5-1; CDR3aa: CASSLAGLAGATDTQYF
j_gene: TRBJ2-1; v_gene: TRBV27; CDR3aa: CASSLDSGGAMFF
j_gene: TRBJ1-5; v_gene: TRBV19; CDR3aa: CASSIDGTGATQPQHF
j_gene: TRBJ1-1; v_gene: TRBV19; CDR3aa: CASSIRRDTEAFF
j_gene: TRBJ1-2; v_gene: TRBV19; CDR3aa: CASSITRSGYTF
j_gene: TRBJ2-7; v_gene: TRBV5-5; CDR3aa: CASSSGTGQGYEQYF
j_gene: TRBJ2-5; v_gene: TRBV6-5; CDR3aa: CASDRARGETQYF
j_gene: TRBJ2-7; v_gene: TRBV2; CDR3aa: CASSEGLAGVDEQYF
j_gene: TRBJ2-1; v_gene: TRBV7-2; CDR3aa: CASSLDGTTYNEQFF
j_gene: TRBJ1-1; v_gene: TRBV5-4; CDR3aa: CASSLEPGFTEAFF
j_gene: TRBJ1-3; v_gene: TRBV5-1; CDR3aa: CASSPMPDRLSNTIYF
j_gene: TRBJ1-1; v_gene: TRBV5-1; CDR3aa: CASSLAGLSGAFF
j_gene: TRBJ2-3; v_gene: TRBV7-6; CDR3aa: CASSFRLASTDTQYF
j_gene: TRBJ1-4; v_gene: TRBV10-2; CDR3aa: CASSDRDRVDEKLFF
j_gene: TRBJ2-3; v_gene: TRBV25-1; CDR3aa: CASSERSRGATDTQYF
j_gene: TRBJ1-2; v_gene: TRBV28; CDR3aa: CASSSQGARGYTF
j_gene: TRBJ1-5; v_gene: TRBV6-6; CDR3aa: CASSYWSGNEPQHF
j_gene: TRBJ1-3; v_gene: TRBV5-5; CDR3aa: CASSLRTNPGNTIYF
j_gene: TRBJ1-1; v_gene: TRBV4-1; CDR3aa: CASSQDSSQGRRNTEAFF
j_gene: TRBJ1-2; v_gene: TRBV10-3; CDR3aa: CAISLGQGDGYTF
j_gene: TRBJ1-1; v_gene: TRBV10-2; CDR3aa: CASSESKSSRGHTEAFF
j_gene: TRBJ1-5; v_gene: TRBV2; CDR3aa: CASSEGGGNQPQHF